One sample yielded the 21 T cell receptor beta chains listed below, sequenced in a study of spatial heterogeneity in lung cancer. TCRdb passed the 5' RACE reads through MiXCR, listing each CDR3 protein once. The sample contains approximately 44,000 distinct CDR3 sequences, around 15% of which appear only once. Time point of the sample: sample taken at primary tumor resection. Sequencing was performed on whole RNA extracted from tumor and nontumor lung tissue, or from frozen PBMC, and the material was left unsorted. Sequencing was performed on PBMCs, taken at surgery. The receptors shown here come from a male donor with early-stage non-small cell lung cancer.

This clonotype was seen many times. The CDR3 spells CSASGGDYGYTF. In DNA, the CDR3 is TGCAGTGCTAGTGGTGGGGATTATGGCTACACCTTC. The rearrangement joins TRBV20-1 to TRBJ1-2, with D unclear. V was shortened by 3 bases and J by 5 bases, with 10 bases between the two germline ends. This CDR3 has 12 amino acids. From germline, CDR1 is DFQATT and CDR2 SNEGSKA (reference sequence).

The chain joins TRBV2 to TRBJ1-5; D remains unclear. V lost 6 bases and J 6 bases, leaving 18 bases between the germline ends. The germline V gene encodes CDR1 SNHLY and CDR2 FYNNEI. The CDR3 runs to 15 residues. CDR3 sequence reads: CASSPTSASGQPQHF. The CDR3 bases are TGTGCCAGCAGCCCGACCTCAGCTAGCGGTCAGCCCCAGCATTTT.

This clonotype was seen ten or more times. The chain joins TRBV2 to TRBJ2-7, with TRBD2 identical over 13 bases. The trim removed 4 bases at V and 2 bases at J, leaving 2 bases unmatched. This CDR3 has 15 residues. CDR1 is SNHLY and CDR2 is FYNNEI in the germline V gene. CDR3: CASSGGLAGAYEQYF. CDR3 bases: TGTGCCAGCAGTGGAGGACTAGCGGGGGCCTACGAGCAGTACTTC.

The table lists this clonotype with many counts. CDR3 in amino acids: CASSFGQNYGYTF. The DNA for the CDR3 is TGCGCCAGCAGCTTCGGACAGAACTATGGCTACACCTTC. The V gene is TRBV5-1, the J gene TRBJ1-2; D may be TRBD1 (6 bases). V was shortened by 2 bases and J by 2 bases, with 7 bases between the two germline ends. The germline V gene encodes CDR1 SGHRS and CDR2 YFSETQ. This CDR3 has 13 amino acids.

This clonotype was counted between two and nine times. This chain uses TRBV29-1 with TRBJ2-3; the D gene is possibly TRBD1 (6 bases). The CDR3 contains 12 residues. Between the trimmed V and J ends, which lost 7 bases and 7 bases, there was a span of 15 bases. CDR1 and CDR2 from the germline V gene are SQVTM and ANQGSEA. The CDR3 region has the DNA TGCAGCGCCGGAACAGGGCGAAATACGCAGTATTTT. Amino acids: CSAGTGRNTQYF.

This clonotype was picked up many times. The genes are TRBV7-2 and TRBJ2-1; TRBD2 matches 7 bases. Losses at the gene ends were 5 bases for V and 9 bases for J; bases not matched to a gene: 7. CDR1 and CDR2 from the germline V gene are SGHTA and FQGNSA. The CDR3 totals 13 residues. The CDR3, as DNA: TGTGCCAGCAGCGGAGACGGACTAGGTGAGCAGTTCTTC. As protein: CASSGDGLGEQFF.

This clonotype was seen a few times. The chain uses TRBV5-4 and TRBJ1-1; a possible D gene is TRBD1 (6 bases). The V and J ends lost 4 bases and 4 bases respectively, with 17 bases between them. CDR3 length: 15 residues. Germline assignment: CDR1 SGHNT and CDR2 YYREEE (reference sequence). The CDR3 nucleotides are TGTGCCAGCAGCCCGTCCACAGGGAGAGGCACTGAAGCTTTCTTT. Its translation: CASSPSTGRGTEAFF.

There are many counts of this clonotype. The V and J genes are TRBV6-2 or TRBV6-3 and TRBJ2-3, with 9 bases identical to TRBD1. Trimming at V came to 7 bases and at J to 4 bases, leaving 6 bases not matched to a gene. The length of the CDR3 is 14 residues. CDR1 and CDR2 (germline): MNHEY, SVGEGT. CDR3 nucleotides: TGTGCCAGCACTAGACGACAGGGGGCAGATACGCAGTATTTT. Residues: CASTRRQGADTQYF.

This clonotype turned up a few times. This chain uses TRBV7-9 with TRBJ2-5; D unresolved. The V gene lost 1 base and the J gene lost 7 bases, with 13 bases spanning the gap. The length of the CDR3 is 14 residues. CDR1 and CDR2 from the germline V gene are SEHNR and FQNEAQ (reference sequence). The CDR3 region has the DNA TGTGCCAGCAGCTTAGACGGCGGCCTGGTGACCCAGTACTTC. It is translated as CASSLDGGLVTQYF.

A few counts support this clonotype. CDR3 sequence reads: CASSLYGTGAADTQYF. The CDR3 region has the DNA TGTGCCAGCAGCTTGTATGGGACGGGGGCCGCAGATACGCAGTATTTT. This chain links TRBV5-6 with TRBJ2-3, with D perhaps matching TRBD1 or TRBD2 (6 bases each). This CDR3 contains 16 residues. Trimming pared 1 base from V and 4 bases from J, leaving 16 bases between. Looked up from germline, CDR1 is SGHDT and CDR2 is YYEEEE.

This clonotype was counted at least ten times. The chain links TRBV7-2 to TRBJ2-4; D unresolved. The CDR3 sequence is 15 residues long. The V end was cut by 4 bases, the J end by 4 bases, with 14 bases between. Germline V gene sequence: CDR1 SGHTA, CDR2 FQGNSA. The CDR3 loop is CASSSVTWGKNIQYF. The CDR3 DNA follows: TGTGCCAGCAGCTCTGTGACCTGGGGTAAAAACATTCAGTACTTC.

This clonotype was seen a handful of times. The chain combines TRBV6-5 with TRBJ1-2, with 7 bases that match TRBD1. Germline loops: CDR1 MNHEY, CDR2 SVGAGI. V lost 0 bases, J lost 6 bases, and 1 base stayed unmatched. The CDR3 totals 13 residues. CDR3 region: CASSYSGTDGYTF. CDR3 sequence (DNA): TGTGCCAGCAGTTACTCGGGGACAGATGGCTACACCTTC.

V and J are TRBV3-2 and TRBJ2-2. TRBV3-2 is annotated as a pseudogene. The CDR3 has 14 residues. As DNA, the CDR3 is TGTGCCAGCAGCCAAGCCATGAACACCGGGGAGCTGTTTTTT. This gives the protein CASSQAMNTGELFF.

This clonotype showed up many times. CDR3 residues: CASSPPRGSRGTEAFF. CDR3 nucleotide sequence: TGTGCCAGCTCACCACCGAGAGGGAGCAGGGGCACTGAAGCTTTCTTT. The V gene is TRBV18, the J gene TRBJ1-1; TRBD1 might be the D (6 bases). Trimming stripped 0 bases from V and 4 bases from J, with 15 bases between. The CDR3 runs to 16 residues. Germline assignment: CDR1 KGHSH and CDR2 LQKENI.

The rearrangement uses TRBV7-2 and TRBJ2-7; D unclear. V was shortened by 0 bases and J by 0 bases, with 9 bases between the two germline ends. Germline V CDR1 and CDR2: SGHTA, FQGNSA. The CDR3 totals 15 residues. DNA of the CDR3: TGTGCCAGCAGCTTAGCGCCATTAAGCTCCTACGAGCAGTACTTC. Translated: CASSLAPLSSYEQYF.

The chain has TRBV5-1 and TRBJ2-5; possible D gene TRBD1, 6 bases. In germline, CDR1 is SGHRS, CDR2 YFSETQ. V lost 8 bases and J lost 3, with 17 bases in between. The CDR3 length is 14 residues. CDR3 protein: CASGRGHFEETQYF. The CDR3 DNA reads TGCGCCAGTGGTCGGGGACACTTCGAAGAGACCCAGTACTTC.

The chain uses TRBV20-1 and TRBJ2-5; D may be TRBD2 (6 bases). Per germline, CDR1 DFQATT and CDR2 SNEGSKA (reference sequence). The CDR3 runs to 13 residues. V lost 6 bases, J lost 5 bases, and 16 bases lay in between. CDR3 in DNA: TGCAGTGCCTGGGAGACTAGTGACGAGACCCAGTACTTC. This gives the protein CSAWETSDETQYF.

This clonotype turned up a few times. V and J are TRBV9 and TRBJ2-1; 8 nucleotides line up with TRBD1. Trimming took 2 bases from V and 10 from J; bases not matched to a gene: 8. CDR3 length equals 14 residues. Germline CDR1 is SGDLS and CDR2 is YYNGEE. CDR3 region: CASSVMTGAGEQFF. The CDR3 bases are TGTGCCAGCAGCGTGATGACAGGGGCAGGAGAGCAGTTCTTC.

The chain uses TRBV5-1 and TRBJ1-5; the D gene is possibly TRBD1 (6 bases). V lost 0 bases and J 5 bases, leaving 12 bases between the germline ends. Germline V gene lookup returns CDR1 SGHRS and CDR2 YFSETQ. The CDR3 consists of 15 residues. The CDR3 DNA reads as TGCGCCAGCAGCTTGGTGGGGGGCGCAGATCAGCCCCAGCATTTT. Encoded protein: CASSLVGGADQPQHF. The full variable domain, rest sourced from reference TRBV5-1 and TRBJ1-5, is KAGVTQTPRYLIKTRGQQVTLSCSPISGHRSVSWYQQTPGQGLQFLFEYFSETQRNKGNFPGRFSGRQFSNSRSEMNVSTLELGDSALYLCASSLVGGADQPQHFGDGTRLSIL.

V and J are TRBV13 and TRBJ2-5, with D tentatively TRBD2 (5 bases). The CDR3 contains 11 residues. Germline V gene data show CDR1 as PRHDT and CDR2 as FYEKMQ (reference sequence). Trimming took 7 bases from V and 3 from J, leaving 6 bases between them. The CDR3 nucleotides read TGTGCCAGCAAGGAGGAAGAGACCCAGTACTTC. It is translated as CASKEEETQYF.

The table lists this clonotype with many counts. V usage is TRBV16 and J usage is TRBJ1-5; D might be TRBD1 (6 bases). This CDR3 spans 14 amino acids. Germline-derived CDR1 and CDR2 are KGHSY and FQNENV. Trimming left V 0 bases short and J 9 bases short, with 12 bases between. CDR3 in DNA: TGTGCCAGCAGCCAATCAGGGGGTGAGGGGCCCCAGCATTTT. Residues: CASSQSGGEGPQHF.